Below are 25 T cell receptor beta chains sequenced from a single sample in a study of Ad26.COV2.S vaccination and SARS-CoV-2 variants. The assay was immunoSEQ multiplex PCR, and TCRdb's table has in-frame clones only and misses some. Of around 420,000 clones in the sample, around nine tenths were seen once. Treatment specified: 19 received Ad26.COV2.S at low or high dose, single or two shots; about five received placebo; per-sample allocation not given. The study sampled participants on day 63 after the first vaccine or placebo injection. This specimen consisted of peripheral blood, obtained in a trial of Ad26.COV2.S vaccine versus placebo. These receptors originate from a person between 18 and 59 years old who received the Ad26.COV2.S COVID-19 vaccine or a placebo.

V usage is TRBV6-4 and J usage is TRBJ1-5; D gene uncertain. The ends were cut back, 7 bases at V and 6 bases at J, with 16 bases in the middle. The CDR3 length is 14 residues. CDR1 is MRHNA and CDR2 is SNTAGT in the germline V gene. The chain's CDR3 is CASKPGLDAQPQHF. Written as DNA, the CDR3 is TGTGCCAGCAAGCCGGGGTTGGATGCTCAGCCCCAGCATTTT.

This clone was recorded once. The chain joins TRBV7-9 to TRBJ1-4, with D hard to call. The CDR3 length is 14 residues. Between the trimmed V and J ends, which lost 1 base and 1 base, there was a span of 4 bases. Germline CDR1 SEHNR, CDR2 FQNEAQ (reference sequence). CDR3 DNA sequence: TGTGCCAGCAGCTTAGTTCAAACTAATGAAAAACTGTTTTTT. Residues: CASSLVQTNEKLFF.

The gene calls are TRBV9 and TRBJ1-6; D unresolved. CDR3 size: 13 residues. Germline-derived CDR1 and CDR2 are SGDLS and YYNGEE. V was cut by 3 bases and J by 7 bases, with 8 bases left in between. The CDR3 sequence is CASSATLNSPLHF. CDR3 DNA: TGTGCCAGCAGCGCAACGCTAAATTCACCCCTCCACTTT.

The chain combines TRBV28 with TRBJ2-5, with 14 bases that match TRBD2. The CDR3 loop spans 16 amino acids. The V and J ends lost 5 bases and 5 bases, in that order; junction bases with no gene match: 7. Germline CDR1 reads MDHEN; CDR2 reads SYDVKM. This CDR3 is CASSPTSGGAGETQYF. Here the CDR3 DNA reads TGTGCCAGCAGTCCGACTAGCGGGGGGGCCGGGGAGACCCAGTACTTC. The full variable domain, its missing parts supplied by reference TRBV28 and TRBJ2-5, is DVKVTQSSRYLVKRTGEKVFLECVQDMDHENMFWYRQDPGLGLRLIYFSYDVKMKEKGDIPEGYSVSREKKERFSLILESASTNQTSMYLCASSPTSGGAGETQYFGPGTRLLVL.

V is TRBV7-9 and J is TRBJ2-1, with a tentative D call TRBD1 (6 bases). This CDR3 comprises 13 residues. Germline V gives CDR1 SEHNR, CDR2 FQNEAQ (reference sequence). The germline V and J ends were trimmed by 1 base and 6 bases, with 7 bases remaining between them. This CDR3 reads CASSLDRANEQFF. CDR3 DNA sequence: TGTGCCAGCAGCTTAGACAGGGCCAATGAGCAGTTCTTC.

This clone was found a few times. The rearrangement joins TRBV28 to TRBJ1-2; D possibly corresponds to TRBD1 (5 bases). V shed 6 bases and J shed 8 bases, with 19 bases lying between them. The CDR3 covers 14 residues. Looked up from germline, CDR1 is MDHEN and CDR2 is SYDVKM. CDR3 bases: TGTGCCAGCAGGCCGGGGACGGCCCATGTAGGCTACACCTTC. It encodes CASRPGTAHVGYTF.

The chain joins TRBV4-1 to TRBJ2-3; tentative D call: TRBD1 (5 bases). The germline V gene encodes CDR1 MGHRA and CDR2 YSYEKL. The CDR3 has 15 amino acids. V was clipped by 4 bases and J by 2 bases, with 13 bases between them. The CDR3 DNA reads TGCGCCAGCAGCCCAGGGTGGACCTACACAGATACGCAGTATTTT. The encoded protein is CASSPGWTYTDTQYF.

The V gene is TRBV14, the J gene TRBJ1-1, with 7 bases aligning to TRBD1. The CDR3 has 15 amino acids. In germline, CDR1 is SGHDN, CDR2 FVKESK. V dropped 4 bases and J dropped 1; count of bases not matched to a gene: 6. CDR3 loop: CASSRVGTANTEAFF. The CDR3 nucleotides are TGTGCCAGCAGCCGGGTAGGGACAGCGAACACTGAAGCTTTCTTT. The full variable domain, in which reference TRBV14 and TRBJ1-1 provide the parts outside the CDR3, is EAGVTQFPSHSVIEKGQTVTLRCDPISGHDNLYWYRRVMGKEIKFLLHFVKESKQDESGMPNNRFLAERTGGTYSTLKVQPAELEDSGVYFCASSRVGTANTEAFFGQGTRLTVV.

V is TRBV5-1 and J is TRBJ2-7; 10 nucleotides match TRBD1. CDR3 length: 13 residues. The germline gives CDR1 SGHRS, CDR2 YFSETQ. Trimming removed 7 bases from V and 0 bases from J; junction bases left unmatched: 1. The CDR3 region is CASGQGDSYEQYF. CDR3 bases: TGCGCCAGCGGACAGGGGGACTCCTACGAGCAGTACTTC.

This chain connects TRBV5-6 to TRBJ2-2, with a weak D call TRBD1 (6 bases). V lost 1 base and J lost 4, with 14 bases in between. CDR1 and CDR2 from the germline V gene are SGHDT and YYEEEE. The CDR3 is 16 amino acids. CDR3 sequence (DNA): TGTGCCAGCAGCTTGCCCACAGGGAGAAGCACCGGGGAGCTGTTTTTT. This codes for CASSLPTGRSTGELFF.

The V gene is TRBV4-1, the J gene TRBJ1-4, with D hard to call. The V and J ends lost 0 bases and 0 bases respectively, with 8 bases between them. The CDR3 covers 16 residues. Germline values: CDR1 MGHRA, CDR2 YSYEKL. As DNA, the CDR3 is TGCGCCAGCAGCCAAGATGTCACAGCAACTAATGAAAAACTGTTTTTT. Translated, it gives CASSQDVTATNEKLFF.

Here the CDR3 reads CASSLSLGSGNTIYF. For the CDR3, the DNA is TGTGCCAGCAGTTTATCCTTGGGCTCTGGAAACACCATATATTTT. The V and J genes are TRBV28 and TRBJ1-3; D uncertain. V was pared by 1 base and J by 0 bases, with 7 bases between. This CDR3 comprises 15 residues. CDR1 and CDR2 from the germline V gene are MDHEN and SYDVKM.

The CDR3: CASSLLPDTEAFF. The CDR3 bases are TGTGCCAGCAGTCTATTGCCGGACACTGAAGCTTTCTTT. V is TRBV5-8 and J is TRBJ1-1; D is ambiguous. Trimming removed 5 bases from V and 3 bases from J, with 11 bases in between. The CDR3 totals 13 residues. CDR1 is SGHTS and CDR2 is YDEGEE in the germline V gene.

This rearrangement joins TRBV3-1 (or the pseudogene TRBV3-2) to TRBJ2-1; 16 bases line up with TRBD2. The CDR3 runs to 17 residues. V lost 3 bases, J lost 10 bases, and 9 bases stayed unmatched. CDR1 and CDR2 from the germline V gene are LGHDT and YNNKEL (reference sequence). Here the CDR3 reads CASSQGLAGGPSTEQFF. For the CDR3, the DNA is TGTGCCAGCAGCCAGGGACTAGCGGGGGGGCCAAGTACCGAGCAGTTCTTC.

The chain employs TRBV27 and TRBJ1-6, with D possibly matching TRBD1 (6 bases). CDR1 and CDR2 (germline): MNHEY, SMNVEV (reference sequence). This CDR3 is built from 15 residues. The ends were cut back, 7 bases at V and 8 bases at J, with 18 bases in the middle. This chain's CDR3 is CASTDQQGGYSPLHF. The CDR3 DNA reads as TGTGCCAGCACCGATCAACAGGGCGGATATTCACCCCTCCACTTT.

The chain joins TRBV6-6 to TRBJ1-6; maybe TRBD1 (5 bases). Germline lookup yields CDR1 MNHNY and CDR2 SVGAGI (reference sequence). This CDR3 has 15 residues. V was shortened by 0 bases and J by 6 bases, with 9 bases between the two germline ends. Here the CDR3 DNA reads TGTGCCAGCAGTTACTCGGGGCTTACTAATTCACCCCTCCACTTT. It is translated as CASSYSGLTNSPLHF.

The CDR3 is CASSPRTGHGSTNEKLFF. DNA for the CDR3: TGTGCCAGCAGTCCCCGGACAGGGCATGGTTCGACTAATGAAAAACTGTTTTTT. The rearrangement uses TRBV6-6 and TRBJ1-4; 8 positions match TRBD1. After removal of 5 bases from V and 2 bases from J, the junction contained 13 bases not matched to a gene. CDR3 length: 18 residues. Germline V gene lookup returns CDR1 MNHNY and CDR2 SVGAGI (reference sequence).

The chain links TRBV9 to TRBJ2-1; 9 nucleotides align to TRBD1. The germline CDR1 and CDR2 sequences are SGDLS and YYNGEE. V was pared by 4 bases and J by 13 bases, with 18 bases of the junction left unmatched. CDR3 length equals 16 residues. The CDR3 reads CASSPRPGTGNGLQFF. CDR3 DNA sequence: TGTGCCAGCAGCCCCCGCCCCGGGACAGGGAACGGTCTTCAGTTCTTC.

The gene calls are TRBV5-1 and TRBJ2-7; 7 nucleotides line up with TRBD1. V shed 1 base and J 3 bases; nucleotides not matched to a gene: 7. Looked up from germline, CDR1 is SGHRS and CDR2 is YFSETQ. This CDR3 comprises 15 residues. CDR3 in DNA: TGCGCCAGCAGCTTGTCTGGGCAGGGGGTCTACGAGCAGTACTTC. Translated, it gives CASSLSGQGVYEQYF. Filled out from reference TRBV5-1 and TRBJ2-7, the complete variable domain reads KAGVTQTPRYLIKTRGQQVTLSCSPISGHRSVSWYQQTPGQGLQFLFEYFSETQRNKGNFPGRFSGRQFSNSRSEMNVSTLELGDSALYLCASSLSGQGVYEQYFGPGTRLTVT.

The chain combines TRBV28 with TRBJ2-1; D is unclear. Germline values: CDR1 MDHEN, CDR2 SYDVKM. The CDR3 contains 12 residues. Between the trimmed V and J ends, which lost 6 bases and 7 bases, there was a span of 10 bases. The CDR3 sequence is CASRVRWNEQFF. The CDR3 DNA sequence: TGTGCCAGCAGGGTCCGTTGGAATGAGCAGTTCTTC.

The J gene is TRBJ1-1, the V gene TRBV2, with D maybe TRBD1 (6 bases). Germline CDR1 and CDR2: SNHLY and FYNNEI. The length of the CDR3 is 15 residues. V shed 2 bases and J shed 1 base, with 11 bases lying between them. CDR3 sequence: CASSERTAKNTEAFF. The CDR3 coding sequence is TGTGCCAGCAGTGAACGGACAGCCAAGAACACTGAAGCTTTCTTT.

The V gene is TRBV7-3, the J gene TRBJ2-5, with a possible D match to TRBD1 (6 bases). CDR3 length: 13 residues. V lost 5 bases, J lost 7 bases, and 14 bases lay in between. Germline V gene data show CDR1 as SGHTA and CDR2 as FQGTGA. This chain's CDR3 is CASSLQGRGTQYF. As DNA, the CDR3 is TGTGCCAGCAGCCTACAGGGACGGGGGACCCAGTACTTC.

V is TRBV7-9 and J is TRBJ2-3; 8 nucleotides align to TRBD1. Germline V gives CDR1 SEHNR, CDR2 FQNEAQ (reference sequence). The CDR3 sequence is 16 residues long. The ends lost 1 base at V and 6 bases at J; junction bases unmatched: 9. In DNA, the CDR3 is TGTGCCAGCAGCTTAGAAGTGACAGGGGTGGCCGATACGCAGTATTTT. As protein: CASSLEVTGVADTQYF.

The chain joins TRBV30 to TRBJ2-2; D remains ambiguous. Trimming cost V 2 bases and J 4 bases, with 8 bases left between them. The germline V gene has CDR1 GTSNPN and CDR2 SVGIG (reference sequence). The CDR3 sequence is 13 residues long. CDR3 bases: TGTGCCTGGAGTCATTACAGCACCGGGGAGCTGTTTTTT. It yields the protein CAWSHYSTGELFF.

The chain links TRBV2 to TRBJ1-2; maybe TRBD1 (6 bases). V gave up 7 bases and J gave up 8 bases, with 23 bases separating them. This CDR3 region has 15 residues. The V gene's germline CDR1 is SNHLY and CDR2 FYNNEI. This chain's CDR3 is CASKPLRGRGDGYTF. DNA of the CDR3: TGTGCCAGCAAGCCCCTGAGAGGCAGGGGTGACGGCTACACCTTC.